One sample yielded the 28 T cell receptor beta chains listed below, sequenced in a study of beta chain features in type 1 diabetes. The whole isolated RNA underwent reverse transcription, so sequencing captured expressed TCRB transcripts. Clones were read by immunoSEQ multiplex PCR, and TCRdb kept only the in-frame ones, dropping some. The sample carries fewer than 400,000 clones, approximately 8.2% recorded once. The sample comprised central memory CD4+ T cells from blood. The origin of the receptors is a woman in her late teens or twenties in good health.

The J gene is TRBJ2-7, the V gene TRBV5-6; a weak D match, TRBD2 (5 bases). V gave up 4 bases and J gave up 4 bases, with 15 bases separating them. CDR3 length equals 14 residues. Germline assignment: CDR1 SGHDT and CDR2 YYEEEE. CDR3 in DNA: TGTGCCAGCAGCGGGTTTCGGGGTGTGTACGAGCAGTACTTC. This sequence encodes CASSGFRGVYEQYF.

The chain has TRBV6-1 and TRBJ1-2; D not resolved. Germline loops: CDR1 MNHNS, CDR2 SASEGT. Trimming pared 4 bases from V and 4 bases from J, leaving 16 bases between. The CDR3 is 15 residues long. The CDR3 DNA reads as TGTGCCAGCAGTGCAGCCTGGGGTACATTCTATGGCTACACCTTC. Translation gives CASSAAWGTFYGYTF.

The V and J genes are TRBV14 and TRBJ2-4; TRBD2 is a possible D gene (5 bases). Between the trimmed V and J ends, which lost 1 base and 2 bases, there was a span of 12 bases. The CDR3 length is 16 residues. The germline CDR1 and CDR2 sequences are SGHDN and FVKESK. The CDR3 loop is CASSQVRVLPKNIQYF. In DNA, the CDR3 is TGTGCCAGCAGCCAAGTGCGGGTGTTGCCCAAAAACATTCAGTACTTC.

V usage is TRBV7-9 and J usage is TRBJ2-6; D gene uncertain. V lost 1 base to trimming and J lost 7 bases, with 11 bases between them. This CDR3 has 15 residues. CDR1 SEHNR and CDR2 FQNEAQ come from the germline V gene (reference sequence). CDR3 region: CASSLGQARANVLTF. The CDR3 bases are TGTGCCAGCAGCTTAGGCCAGGCCCGTGCCAACGTCCTGACTTTC.

In this sample, this clone turned up a few times. Other DNA sequences of this sample code for an identical CDR3. This chain uses TRBV27 with TRBJ1-1; D is perhaps TRBD1 (5 bases). V lost 5 bases and J 0 bases, leaving 13 bases between the germline ends. CDR1 MNHEY and CDR2 SMNVEV come from the germline V gene (reference sequence). The CDR3 totals 15 residues. The CDR3 loop is CASSLRAGVNTEAFF. The CDR3 DNA sequence: TGTGCCAGCAGTCTCAGGGCCGGGGTGAACACTGAAGCTTTCTTT.

Ten or more counts support this clone. The V and J genes are TRBV28 and TRBJ1-2; perhaps TRBD1 as D (6 bases). From germline, CDR1 is MDHEN and CDR2 SYDVKM. This CDR3 is built from 12 residues. Trimming removed 6 bases from V and 6 bases from J, with 11 bases in between. The CDR3 spells CASSQGKDGYTF. The CDR3, as DNA: TGTGCCAGCAGCCAGGGGAAAGATGGCTACACCTTC.

There are a few counts of this clone. The V call is TRBV28, the J call TRBJ2-7; 10 positions match TRBD1. CDR1 is MDHEN and CDR2 is SYDVKM in the germline V gene. This CDR3 comprises 15 residues. With 1 base clipped from V and 7 bases from J, the junction kept 7 bases outside the gene matches. CDR3 loop: CASSLSWDRGTEQYF. The CDR3 DNA sequence: TGTGCCAGCAGTTTATCCTGGGACAGGGGTACGGAGCAGTACTTC.

This clone has just a few counts. This chain links TRBV5-1 with TRBJ2-7, with D hard to call. V was cut by 2 bases and J by 5 bases, with 11 bases left in between. CDR1 and CDR2 (germline): SGHRS, YFSETQ. This CDR3 has 13 residues. CDR3 sequence (DNA): TGCGCCAGCAGCTTTGGTGGTTTGAACGAGCAGTACTTC. Protein sequence: CASSFGGLNEQYF.

The chain links TRBV11-1 to TRBJ1-2; 7 bases are a match to TRBD1. The J segment lost 4 bases and the V segment lost 5 bases, leaving 10 bases of the junction unmatched. The CDR3 is 15 residues long. Germline CDR1 reads SGHAT; CDR2 reads FQDESV (reference sequence). In DNA form, the CDR3 reads TGTGCCAGCAGCCCGGCGACAGGGATGAGCTATGGCTACACCTTC. Translated, it gives CASSPATGMSYGYTF.

This chain links TRBV10-3 with TRBJ2-7, with 8 bases fitting TRBD1. The V and J ends lost 6 bases and 0 bases, in that order; junction bases with no gene match: 7. The CDR3 has 15 residues. Germline values: CDR1 ENHRY, CDR2 SYGVKD. This chain's CDR3 is CAIRPGQASSYEQYF. DNA for the CDR3: TGTGCCATCAGGCCGGGACAGGCGAGCTCCTACGAGCAGTACTTC.

This rearrangement joins TRBV5-4 to TRBJ1-3; tentatively, D is TRBD1 (5 bases). The CDR3 spans 13 residues. V lost 2 bases and J lost 8, with 11 bases in between. Germline CDR1 and CDR2: SGHNT and YYREEE (reference sequence). The CDR3 DNA sequence: TGTGCCAGCAGCTTCCAGGGCACGGACACCATATATTTT. This sequence encodes CASSFQGTDTIYF.

This clone was seen only a few times. This rearrangement joins TRBV5-1 to TRBJ2-3; weak D call: TRBD1 (5 bases). The CDR3 has 13 residues. The germline V gene encodes CDR1 SGHRS and CDR2 YFSETQ. The ends were cut back, 0 bases at V and 4 bases at J, with 6 bases in the middle. The chain's CDR3 is CASSLGRADTQYF. CDR3 nucleotides: TGCGCCAGCAGCTTGGGCAGGGCAGATACGCAGTATTTT.

This chain connects TRBV9 to TRBJ1-4, with D hard to call. The germline V gene encodes CDR1 SGDLS and CDR2 YYNGEE. The CDR3 spans 14 residues. V lost 4 bases and J 6 bases, leaving 13 bases between the germline ends. CDR3 protein: CASSPTNSHEKLFF. The CDR3 DNA is TGTGCCAGCAGCCCAACTAACAGTCATGAAAAACTGTTTTTT.

This clone was detected only a few times. This rearrangement joins TRBV6-5 to TRBJ2-4; D uncertain. Trimming pared 0 bases from V and 6 bases from J, leaving 6 bases between. Germline lookup yields CDR1 MNHEY and CDR2 SVGAGI. The CDR3 contains 13 residues. The CDR3 region is CASSYSVRNIQYF. CDR3 nucleotides: TGTGCCAGCAGTTACTCGGTCAGAAACATTCAGTACTTC.

As to this clone: Mismatch with germline at one junction end may stem from a read error. V and J are TRBV7-2 and TRBJ2-5; D possibly corresponds to TRBD1 (6 bases). The CDR3 is 14 amino acids. The germline V gene has CDR1 SGHTA and CDR2 FQGNSA. The CDR3 reads CASRLNRAQGTQYF. The CDR3 coding sequence is TGTGCCAGCAGATTAAACAGGGCCCAAGGGACCCAGTACTTC.

The chain recombines TRBV7-8 with TRBJ1-1; D gene uncertain. V was pared by 1 base and J by 7 bases, with 10 bases between. From germline, CDR1 is SGHVS and CDR2 FQNEAQ. This CDR3 has 13 amino acids. The DNA of the CDR3 is TGTGCCAGCAGCTTAGATCCACGTTTTGAAGCTTTCTTT. This translates into CASSLDPRFEAFF.

The rearrangement uses TRBV4-3 and TRBJ2-2; D is unresolved. The CDR3 is 16 residues long. Trimming cost V 0 bases and J 3 bases, with 11 bases left between them. Germline CDR1 reads LGHNA; CDR2 reads YSLEER. DNA of the CDR3: TGCGCCAGCAGCCAAGAGGTGGCTGACTACACCGGGGAGCTGTTTTTT. Its translation is CASSQEVADYTGELFF.

The sample holds many counts of this clone. The chain couples TRBV2 to TRBJ1-1, with a tentative D call TRBD1 (5 bases). V was pared by 6 bases and J by 8 bases, with 13 bases between. Germline V gene sequence: CDR1 SNHLY, CDR2 FYNNEI. The CDR3 has 12 amino acids. The CDR3 region is CASRARAWEAFF. The CDR3 nucleotides are TGTGCCAGCAGGGCCAGGGCGTGGGAAGCTTTCTTT.

Only a few counts were recorded for this clone. V usage is TRBV28 and J usage is TRBJ2-3; no definite D call. The CDR3 length is 16 residues. Trimming took off 2 bases at V and 2 bases at J, with 14 bases between the two ends. From germline, CDR1 is MDHEN and CDR2 SYDVKM. As DNA, the CDR3 is TGTGCCAGCAGTTTAGAGGCAGCGAGATCCACAGATACGCAGTATTTT. Its protein is CASSLEAARSTDTQYF.

This clone has just a few counts. V is TRBV6-1 and J is TRBJ2-7; D is possibly TRBD1 (6 bases). This CDR3 is built from 14 residues. The V end lost 5 bases, the J end lost 2 bases, and 13 bases lay between the germline ends. The germline V gene has CDR1 MNHNS and CDR2 SASEGT. The CDR3 loop is CASSLMDRAYEQYF. Written as DNA, the CDR3 is TGTGCCAGCAGTTTGATGGACAGAGCCTACGAGCAGTACTTC.

The chain recombines TRBV15 with TRBJ2-2; D ambiguous. The CDR3 spans 12 residues. Germline V gives CDR1 LNHNV, CDR2 YYDKDF (reference sequence). The germline V and J ends were trimmed by 0 bases and 7 bases, with 3 bases remaining between them. The CDR3 sequence: CATSRDYGELFF. CDR3 nucleotide sequence: TGTGCCACCAGCAGAGATTACGGGGAGCTGTTTTTT.

V usage is TRBV7-2 and J usage is TRBJ1-1; no definite D call. Germline CDR1 and CDR2: SGHTA and FQGNSA. CDR3 length: 14 amino acids. Trimming removed 5 bases at V and 3 bases at J, with 13 bases between. CDR3 region: CASSRVAADTEAFF. The DNA for the CDR3 is TGTGCCAGCAGCCGAGTGGCAGCCGACACTGAAGCTTTCTTT.

This clone was recorded a few times. J is TRBJ2-4 and V is TRBV10-2, with D tentatively TRBD1 (5 bases). This CDR3 has 11 amino acids. V shed 7 bases and J shed 8 bases, with 9 bases lying between them. Germline assignment: CDR1 WSHSY and CDR2 SAAADI. The CDR3 nucleotides are TGCGCCAGCAAAAGGGGCGACATTCAGTACTTC. This encodes CASKRGDIQYF.

The chain is built from TRBV5-4 and TRBJ2-1; 7 bases agree with TRBD2. With 5 bases clipped from V and 3 bases from J, the junction kept 8 bases outside the gene matches. The length of the CDR3 is 15 residues. The germline V gene has CDR1 SGHNT and CDR2 YYREEE (reference sequence). CDR3 bases: TGTGCCAGCAGTGGGGCGGCGGGGGACTACAATGAGCAGTTCTTC. Translated, it gives CASSGAAGDYNEQFF.

This clone was counted only a few times. The V call is TRBV6-5, the J call TRBJ2-1; the D is unclear. The V end lost 4 bases, the J end lost 6 bases, and 10 bases lay between the germline ends. Per the germline V gene, CDR1 is MNHEY and CDR2 is SVGAGI. This CDR3 has 13 residues. CDR3 in DNA: TGTGCCAGCAGTTCGGCCGGTGGCAATGAGCAGTTCTTC. Translated: CASSSAGGNEQFF.

The J gene is TRBJ2-3, the V gene TRBV7-3; no reliable D call. Trimming shortened V by 2 bases and J by 4 bases, and 10 bases separated the two germline ends. Germline loops: CDR1 SGHTA, CDR2 FQGTGA. The CDR3 spans 14 residues. CDR3 amino acids: CASSLRMQSDTQYF. The CDR3 DNA is TGTGCCAGCAGCTTACGGATGCAATCAGATACGCAGTATTTT.

V and J are TRBV5-6 and TRBJ2-1; D possibly corresponds to TRBD2 (6 bases). The CDR3 consists of 15 residues. V was trimmed by 6 bases and J by 1 base, leaving 14 bases between them. CDR1 SGHDT and CDR2 YYEEEE come from the germline V gene. CDR3 sequence reads: CASKWRGQSYNEQFF. In DNA form, the CDR3 reads TGTGCCAGCAAATGGCGGGGCCAATCCTACAATGAGCAGTTCTTC.

This clone is a singleton in its sample. The chain joins TRBV11-1 to TRBJ1-2; D is uncertain. Germline CDR1 is SGHAT and CDR2 is FQDESV (reference sequence). This CDR3 comprises 13 residues. V lost 1 base and J 7 bases, leaving 10 bases between the germline ends. For the CDR3, the DNA is TGTGCCAGCAGCTTAGAGTCGGCAGCTGGCTACACCTTC. It encodes CASSLESAAGYTF.